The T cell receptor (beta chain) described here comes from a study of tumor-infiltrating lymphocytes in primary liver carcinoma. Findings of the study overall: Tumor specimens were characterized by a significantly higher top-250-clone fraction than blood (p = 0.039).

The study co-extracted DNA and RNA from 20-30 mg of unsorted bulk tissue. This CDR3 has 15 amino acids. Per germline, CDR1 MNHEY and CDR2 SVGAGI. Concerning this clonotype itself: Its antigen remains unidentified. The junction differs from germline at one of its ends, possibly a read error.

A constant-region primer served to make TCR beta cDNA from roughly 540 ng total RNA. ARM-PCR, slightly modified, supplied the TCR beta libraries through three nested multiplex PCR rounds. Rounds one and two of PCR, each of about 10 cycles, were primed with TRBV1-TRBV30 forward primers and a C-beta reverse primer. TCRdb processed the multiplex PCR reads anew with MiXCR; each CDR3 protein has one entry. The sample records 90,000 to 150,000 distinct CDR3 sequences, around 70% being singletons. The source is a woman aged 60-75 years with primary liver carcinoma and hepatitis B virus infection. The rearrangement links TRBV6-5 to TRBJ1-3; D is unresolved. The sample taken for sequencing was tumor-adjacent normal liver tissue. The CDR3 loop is CARSYRRNSRNTIYF. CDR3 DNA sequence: TGTGCCAGGAGTTATCGGCGCAACTCTCGAAACACCATATATTTT.